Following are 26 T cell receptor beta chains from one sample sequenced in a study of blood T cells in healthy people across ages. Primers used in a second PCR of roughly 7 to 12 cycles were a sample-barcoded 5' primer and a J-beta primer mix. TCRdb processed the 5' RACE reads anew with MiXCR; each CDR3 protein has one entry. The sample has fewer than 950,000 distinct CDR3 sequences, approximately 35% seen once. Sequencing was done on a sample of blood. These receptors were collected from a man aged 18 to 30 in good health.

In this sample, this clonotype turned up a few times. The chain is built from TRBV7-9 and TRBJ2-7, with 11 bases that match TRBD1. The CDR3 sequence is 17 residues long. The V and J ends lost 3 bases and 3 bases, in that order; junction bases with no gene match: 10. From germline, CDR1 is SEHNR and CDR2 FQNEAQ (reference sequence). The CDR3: CASSFGQGATGFYEQYF. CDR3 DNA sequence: TGTGCCAGCAGCTTCGGACAGGGGGCGACCGGATTCTACGAGCAGTACTTC.

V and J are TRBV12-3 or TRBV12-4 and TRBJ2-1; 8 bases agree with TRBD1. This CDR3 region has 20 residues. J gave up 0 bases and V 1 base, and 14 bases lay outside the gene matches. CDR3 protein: CASSLVGWQGARSSYNEQFF. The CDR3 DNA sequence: TGTGCCAGCAGTTTAGTGGGGTGGCAGGGGGCCCGGAGCTCCTACAATGAGCAGTTCTTC.

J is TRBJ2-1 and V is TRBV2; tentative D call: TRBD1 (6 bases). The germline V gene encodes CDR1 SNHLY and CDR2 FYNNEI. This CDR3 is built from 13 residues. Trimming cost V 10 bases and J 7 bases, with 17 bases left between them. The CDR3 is CATGTQGLNEQFF. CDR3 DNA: TGTGCCACCGGGACACAGGGCTTAAATGAGCAGTTCTTC.

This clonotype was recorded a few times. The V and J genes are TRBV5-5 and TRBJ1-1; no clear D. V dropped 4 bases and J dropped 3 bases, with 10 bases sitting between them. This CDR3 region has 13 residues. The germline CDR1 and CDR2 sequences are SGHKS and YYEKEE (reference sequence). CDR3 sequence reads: CASSHAGDTEAFF. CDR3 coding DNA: TGTGCCAGCAGCCATGCAGGTGACACTGAAGCTTTCTTT.

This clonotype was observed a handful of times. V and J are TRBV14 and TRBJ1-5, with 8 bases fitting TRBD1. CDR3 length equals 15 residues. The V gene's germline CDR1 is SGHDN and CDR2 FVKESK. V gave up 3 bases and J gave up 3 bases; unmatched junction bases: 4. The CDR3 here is CASSQRDRINQPQHF. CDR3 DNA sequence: TGTGCCAGCAGCCAGAGGGACAGGATCAATCAGCCCCAGCATTTT.

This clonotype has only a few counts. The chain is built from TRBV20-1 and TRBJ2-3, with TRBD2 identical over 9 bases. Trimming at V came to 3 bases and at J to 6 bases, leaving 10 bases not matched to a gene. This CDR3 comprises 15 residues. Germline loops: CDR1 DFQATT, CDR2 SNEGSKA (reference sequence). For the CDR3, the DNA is TGCAGTGCTAGCCTGGGCGGGGGGGCGGCGGATACGCAGTATTTT. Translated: CSASLGGGAADTQYF.

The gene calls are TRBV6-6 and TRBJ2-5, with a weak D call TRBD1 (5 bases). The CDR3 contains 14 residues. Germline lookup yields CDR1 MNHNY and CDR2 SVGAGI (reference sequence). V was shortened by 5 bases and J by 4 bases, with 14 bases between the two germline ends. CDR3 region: CASSPLDQGETQYF. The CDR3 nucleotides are TGTGCCAGCAGTCCCCTCGATCAGGGAGAGACCCAGTACTTC.

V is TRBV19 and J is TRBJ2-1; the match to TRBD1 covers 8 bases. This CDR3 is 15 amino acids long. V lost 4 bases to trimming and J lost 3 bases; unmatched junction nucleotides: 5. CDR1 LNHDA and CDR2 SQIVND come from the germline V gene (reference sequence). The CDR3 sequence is CASSKTGTGYNEQFF. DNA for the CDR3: TGTGCCAGTAGTAAAACCGGGACAGGCTACAATGAGCAGTTCTTC.

The CDR3 sequence is CASSLDRGTREKTQYF. In nucleotides, the CDR3 is TGTGCCAGCAGCTTAGATCGGGGGACTAGGGAGAAGACCCAGTACTTC. The chain uses TRBV11-2 and TRBJ2-5, with 8 bases fitting TRBD2. The CDR3 consists of 16 residues. J gave up 6 bases and V 0 bases, and 9 bases lay outside the gene matches. Germline V lookup: CDR1 SGHAT, CDR2 FQNNGV.

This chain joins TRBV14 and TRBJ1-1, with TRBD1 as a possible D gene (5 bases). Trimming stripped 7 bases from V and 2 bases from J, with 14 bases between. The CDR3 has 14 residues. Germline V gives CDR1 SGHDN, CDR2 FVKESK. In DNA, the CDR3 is TGTGCCAGCACCCGGGGGATCAGAAACACTGAAGCTTTCTTT. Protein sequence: CASTRGIRNTEAFF.

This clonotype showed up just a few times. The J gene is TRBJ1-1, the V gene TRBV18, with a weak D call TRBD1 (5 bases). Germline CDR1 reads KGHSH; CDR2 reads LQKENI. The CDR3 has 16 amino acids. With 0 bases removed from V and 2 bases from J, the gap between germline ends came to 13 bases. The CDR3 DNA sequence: TGTGCCAGCTCACCACCAAACGAGGGGTCAAACACTGAAGCTTTCTTT. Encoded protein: CASSPPNEGSNTEAFF.

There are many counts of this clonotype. This CDR3 is CASSGEVVQPQHF. Here the CDR3 DNA reads TGTGCCAGCAGTGGCGAAGTTGTTCAGCCCCAGCATTTT. The chain carries TRBV12-3 or TRBV12-4 and TRBJ1-5; no clear D gene. The CDR3 is 13 residues long. Trimming removed 5 bases at V and 6 bases at J, with 11 bases between.

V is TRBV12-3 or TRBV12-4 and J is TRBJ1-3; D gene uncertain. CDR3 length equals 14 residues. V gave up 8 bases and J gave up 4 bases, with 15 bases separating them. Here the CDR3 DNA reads TGTGCCAGCTATGCCTCGAACACAGGAAACACCATATATTTT. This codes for CASYASNTGNTIYF.

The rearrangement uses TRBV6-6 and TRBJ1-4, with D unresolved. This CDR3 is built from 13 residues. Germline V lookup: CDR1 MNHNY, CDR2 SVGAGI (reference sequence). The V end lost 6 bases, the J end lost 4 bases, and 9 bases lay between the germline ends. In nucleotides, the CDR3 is TGTGCCAGCAGATGGACGGGTAATGAAAAACTGTTTTTT. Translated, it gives CASRWTGNEKLFF.

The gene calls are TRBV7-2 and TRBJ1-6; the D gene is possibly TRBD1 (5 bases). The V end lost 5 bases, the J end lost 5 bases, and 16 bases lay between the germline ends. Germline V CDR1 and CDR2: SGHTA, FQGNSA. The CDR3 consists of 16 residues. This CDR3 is CASSQVGGRNNSPLHF. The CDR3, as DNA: TGTGCCAGCAGCCAGGTGGGGGGTCGGAATAATTCACCCCTCCACTTT.

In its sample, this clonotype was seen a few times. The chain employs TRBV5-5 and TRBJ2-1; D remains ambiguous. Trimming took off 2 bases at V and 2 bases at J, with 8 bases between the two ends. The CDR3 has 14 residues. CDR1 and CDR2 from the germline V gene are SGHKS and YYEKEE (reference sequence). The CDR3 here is CASSLGRPYNEQFF. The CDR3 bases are TGTGCCAGCAGCTTAGGCAGACCCTACAATGAGCAGTTCTTC.

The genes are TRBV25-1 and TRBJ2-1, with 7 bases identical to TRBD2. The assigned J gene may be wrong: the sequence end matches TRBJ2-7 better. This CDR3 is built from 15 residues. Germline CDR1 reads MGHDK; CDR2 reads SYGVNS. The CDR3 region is CASSSGGTLYNEQYF. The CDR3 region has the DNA TGTGCCAGCAGTTCCGGGGGGACCTTATACAATGAGCAGTACTTC.

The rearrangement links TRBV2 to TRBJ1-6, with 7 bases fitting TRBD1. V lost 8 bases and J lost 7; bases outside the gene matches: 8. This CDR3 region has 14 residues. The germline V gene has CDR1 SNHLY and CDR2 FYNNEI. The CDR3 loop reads CASGATTGNSPLHF. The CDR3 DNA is TGTGCCAGCGGAGCCACGACAGGGAATTCACCCCTCCACTTT.

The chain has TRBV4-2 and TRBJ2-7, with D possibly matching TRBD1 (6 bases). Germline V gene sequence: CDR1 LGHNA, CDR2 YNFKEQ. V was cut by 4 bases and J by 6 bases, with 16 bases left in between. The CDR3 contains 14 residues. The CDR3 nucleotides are TGTGCCAGCAGCCTACAGGGAGAAAGGGGCGAGCAGTACTTC. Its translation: CASSLQGERGEQYF.

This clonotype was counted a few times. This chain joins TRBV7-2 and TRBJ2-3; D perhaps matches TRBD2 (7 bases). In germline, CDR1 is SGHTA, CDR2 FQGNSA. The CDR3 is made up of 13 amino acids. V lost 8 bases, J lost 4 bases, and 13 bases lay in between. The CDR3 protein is CASAGARADTQYF. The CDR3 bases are TGTGCCAGCGCGGGGGCAAGGGCAGATACGCAGTATTTT.

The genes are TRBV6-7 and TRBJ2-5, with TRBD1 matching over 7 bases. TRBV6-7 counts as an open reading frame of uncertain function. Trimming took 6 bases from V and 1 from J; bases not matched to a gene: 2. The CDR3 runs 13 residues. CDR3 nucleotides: TGTGCCAGCAGGAGACAGGGCCAAGAGACCCAGTACTTC. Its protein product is CASRRQGQETQYF.

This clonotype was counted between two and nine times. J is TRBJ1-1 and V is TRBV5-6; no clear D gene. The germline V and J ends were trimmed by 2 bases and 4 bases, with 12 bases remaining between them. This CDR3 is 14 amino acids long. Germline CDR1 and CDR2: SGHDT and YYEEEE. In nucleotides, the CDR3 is TGTGCCAGCAGCTTAGCCGGGCGGTTCACTGAAGCTTTCTTT. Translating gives CASSLAGRFTEAFF.

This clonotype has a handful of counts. The DNA of the CDR3 is TGTGCCAGCAGCTCGGGACAGCAAACAGATACGCAGTATTTT. Residues: CASSSGQQTDTQYF. V usage is TRBV7-9 and J usage is TRBJ2-3, with 7 bases fitting TRBD1. Germline V lookup: CDR1 SEHNR, CDR2 FQNEAQ (reference sequence). This CDR3 has 14 amino acids. Unmatched junction bases numbered 4, after V lost 4 bases and J lost 3 bases.

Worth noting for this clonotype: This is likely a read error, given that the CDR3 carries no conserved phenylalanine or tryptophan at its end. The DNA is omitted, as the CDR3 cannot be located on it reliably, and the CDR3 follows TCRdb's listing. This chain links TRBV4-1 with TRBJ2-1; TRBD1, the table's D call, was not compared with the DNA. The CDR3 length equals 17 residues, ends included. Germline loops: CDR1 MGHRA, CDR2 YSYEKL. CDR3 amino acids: CASSSKTGGLRGYTFGS.

The CDR3 here is CASSPALKAFF. CDR3 DNA: TGTGCCAGCAGTCCGGCCCTTAAAGCTTTCTTT. The chain has TRBV12-3 or TRBV12-4 and TRBJ1-1; D ambiguous. V was cut by 5 bases and J by 9 bases, with 10 bases left in between. This CDR3 is built from 11 residues.

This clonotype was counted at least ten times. CDR3 protein: CASTDRGAGANVLTF. The CDR3 bases are TGCGCCAGCACCGATCGGGGCGCTGGGGCCAACGTCCTGACTTTC. V gene TRBV4-3 combines with J gene TRBJ2-6; the D call may be TRBD1 or TRBD2 (5 bases each). The CDR3 covers 15 residues. Trimming took 7 bases from V and 2 from J, leaving 12 bases between them. Germline CDR1 LGHNA, CDR2 YSLEER.